This record looks at one T cell receptor (beta chain) sequence and its context. Its cognate antigen is unknown. With V trimmed by 4 bases and J by 5 bases, 8 bases remained unmatched. This CDR3 region has 17 residues. Germline V gene sequence: CDR1 LNHDA, CDR2 SQIVND (reference sequence). These data are taken from a study of T cells after posttransplantation cyclophosphamide. The study, taken as a whole, reports: Recipient CMV seropositivity and CMV reactivation strongly tracked TRB clonality.

On the day of bone marrow donation, the related graft donor provided peripheral blood. The method was immunoSEQ multiplex PCR; TCRdb's version includes in-frame clones alone and lacks a portion of them. The sample shows about 52,000 clones, 94% of them seen only once. The rearrangement joins TRBV19 to TRBJ2-2, with 12 bases lining up with TRBD2. The sequencing input was PBMCs. The TCR comes from a woman younger than 45 in good health and a related stem cell transplant donor. The CDR3 nucleotides are TGTGCCAGTAGTAAGGCCCCTAGCGGGGGGGCGACCGGGGAGCTGTTTTTT. Translated, it gives CASSKAPSGGATGELFF.